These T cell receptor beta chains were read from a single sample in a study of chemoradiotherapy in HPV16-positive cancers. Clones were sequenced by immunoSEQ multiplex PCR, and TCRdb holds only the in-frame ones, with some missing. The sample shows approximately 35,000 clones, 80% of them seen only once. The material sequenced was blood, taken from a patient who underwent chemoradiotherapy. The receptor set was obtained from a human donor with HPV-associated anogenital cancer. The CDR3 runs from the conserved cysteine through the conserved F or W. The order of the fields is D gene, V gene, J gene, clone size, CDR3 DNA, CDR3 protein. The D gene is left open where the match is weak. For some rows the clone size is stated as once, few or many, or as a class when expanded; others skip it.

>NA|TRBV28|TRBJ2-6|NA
TGTGCCAGCAGAAAGGAGGAGGGCCCTGGGGCCAACGTCCTGACTTTC
CASRKEEGPGANVLTF
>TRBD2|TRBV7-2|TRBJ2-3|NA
TGTGCCAGCAGCGCAAGCCAGCGGGGGTTAACAGATACGCAGTATTTT
CASSASQRGLTDTQYF
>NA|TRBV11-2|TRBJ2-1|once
TGTGCCAGCAGCTCGACCCACAGGGTTGAGCAGTTCTTC
CASSSTHRVEQFF
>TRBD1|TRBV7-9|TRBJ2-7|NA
TGTGCCAGCTGGGGACAGGAGGGATACGAGCAGTACTTC
CASWGQEGYEQYF
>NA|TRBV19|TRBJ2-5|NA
TGTGCCAGTAGTAAGACAGAAAAAGAGACCCAGTACTTC
CASSKTEKETQYF
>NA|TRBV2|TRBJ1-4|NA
TGTGCCAGCAGTGATCATCGGACCAATGAAAAACTGTTTTTT
CASSDHRTNEKLFF
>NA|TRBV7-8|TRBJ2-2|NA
TGTGCCAGCAGCTTAGCGCTCGGGGCCGGGGAGCTGTTTTTT
CASSLALGAGELFF
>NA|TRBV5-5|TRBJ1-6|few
TGTGCCAGCCGGACTCGGGATTCACCCCTCCACTTT
CASRTRDSPLHF
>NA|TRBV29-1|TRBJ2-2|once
TGCAGCGTTGTGGGAGGTCCCACCGGGGAGCTGTTTTTT
CSVVGGPTGELFF
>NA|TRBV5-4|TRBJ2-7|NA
TGTGCCAGCAGCATCCGGGACGGTCTCTACGAGCAGTACTTC
CASSIRDGLYEQYF
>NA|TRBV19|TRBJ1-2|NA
TGTGCCAGTAGCAGGACAGACCCTTCCTATGGCTACACCTTC
CASSRTDPSYGYTF
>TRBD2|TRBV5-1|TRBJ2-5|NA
TGCGCCAGCAGCTTGGCGATAGCGGGGGTCCAAGAGACCCAGTACTTC
CASSLAIAGVQETQYF
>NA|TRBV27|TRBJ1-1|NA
TGTGCCAGCAGTCCTTCAGGGCTCAAGGCTGAAGCTTTCTTT
CASSPSGLKAEAFF
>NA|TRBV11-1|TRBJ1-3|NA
TGTGCCAGCAGCTTATCAAGAAACACCATATATTTT
CASSLSRNTIYF
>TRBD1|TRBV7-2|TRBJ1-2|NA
TGTGCCAGCAGACCCGGACAGGGGGCGGATGGCTACACCTTC
CASRPGQGADGYTF
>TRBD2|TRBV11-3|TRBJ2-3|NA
TGTGCCAGCAGCCAGACTAGCGGGGGGGCTCATACGCAGTATTTT
CASSQTSGGAHTQYF
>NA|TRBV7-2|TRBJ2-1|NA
TGTGCCAGCAGCGACGGACACCTCAATGAGCAGTTCTTC
CASSDGHLNEQFF
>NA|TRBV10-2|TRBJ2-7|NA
TGCGCCAGCAGTGTAGGCGCCTACGAGCAGTACTTC
CASSVGAYEQYF
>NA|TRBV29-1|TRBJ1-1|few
TGCAGCGTTGAAGATCTTGTACTGGAGGCTTTCTTT
CSVEDLVLEAFF
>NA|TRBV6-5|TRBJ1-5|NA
TGTGCCAGCAGACCCTGGGAGAGCAATCAGCCCCAGCATTTT
CASRPWESNQPQHF
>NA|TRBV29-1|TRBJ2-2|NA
TGCAGCGTCGAGGGTGGCACCGGGGAGCTGTTTTTT
CSVEGGTGELFF
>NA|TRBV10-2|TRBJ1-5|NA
TGCGCCAGCAGTGAGTTAAGGGGCAATCAGCCCCAGCATTTT
CASSELRGNQPQHF
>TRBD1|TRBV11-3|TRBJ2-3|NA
TGTGCCAGCAGCGGACGAACCCCCAGGGGGTCTGATACGCAGTATTTT
CASSGRTPRGSDTQYF
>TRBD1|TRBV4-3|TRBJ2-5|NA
TGCGCCAGCAGCCAAGAAGGGGACAGCCATGAGACCCAGTACTTC
CASSQEGDSHETQYF
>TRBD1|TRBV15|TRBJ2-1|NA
TGTGCCACCAGCCCCAGGACAGGTTTCTGGGAGCAGTTCTTC
CATSPRTGFWEQFF
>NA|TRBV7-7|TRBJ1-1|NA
TGTGCCAGCAGTCGACAGGACAACACTGAAGCTTTCTTT
CASSRQDNTEAFF
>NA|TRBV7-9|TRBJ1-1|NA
TGTGCCAGCAGCAGGGGAACTGAAGCTTTCTTT
CASSRGTEAFF
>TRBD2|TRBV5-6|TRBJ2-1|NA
TGTGCCAGCAGCTTCCCACTCCCTAGCGGCCACAATGAGCAGTTCTTC
CASSFPLPSGHNEQFF
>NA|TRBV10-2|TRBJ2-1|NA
TGCGCCAGCAGTACCTTCGATAGGGAGCAGTTCTTC
CASSTFDREQFF
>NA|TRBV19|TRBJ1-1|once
TGTGCCAGTCGAGGAACAGGGACGGCCGCAGGAGCTTTCTTT
CASRGTGTAAGAFF
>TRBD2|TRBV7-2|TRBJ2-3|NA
TGTGCCAGCAGCCACGGACTAGCGGCCTGGGGGGCGCAGTATTTT
CASSHGLAAWGAQYF
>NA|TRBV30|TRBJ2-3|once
TGTGCCTGGACCGTCACAGATACGCAGTATTTT
CAWTVTDTQYF
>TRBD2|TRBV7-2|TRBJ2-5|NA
TGTGCCAGCAGCCCACGACTAGCGCGGGAGACCCAGTACTTC
CASSPRLARETQYF
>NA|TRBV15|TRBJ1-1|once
TGTGCCACCAGCAGAGGGGCCTCTGAAGCTTTCTTT
CATSRGASEAFF
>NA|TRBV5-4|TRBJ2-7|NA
TGTGCCAGCAGCTTTTACGGTCCCTACGAGCAGTACTTC
CASSFYGPYEQYF